The present T cell receptor beta chain was sequenced within a study of identifying expanded T cells in peripheral blood. About this clone: The antigen is unknown.

Assay used: immunoSEQ multiplex PCR; TCRdb lists only in-frame clones, some missing. The data show under 120,000 clones, around 89% seen once. Overall study findings and caveats: Clone count variance between approximately 2-week samples rose with total template count. Technical replicates showed about 1.1 changed clones; roughly two weeks 15 to 20; four weeks 19.

V dropped 0 bases and J dropped 5 bases, with 16 bases sitting between them. CDR1 is LNHNV, CDR2 YYDKDF, per germline (reference sequence). The CDR3 has 16 amino acids. No infections or other immune events were documented during collection. V usage is TRBV15 and J usage is TRBJ1-2, with D perhaps TRBD1 (5 bases). The clonotype was recovered from a person between 18 and 75 years old in good health. The sequencing sample was made of blood. The CDR3 loop is CATSRERGVRGYGYTF. In nucleotides, the CDR3 is TGTGCCACCAGCAGAGAACGGGGCGTACGAGGGTATGGCTACACCTTC.